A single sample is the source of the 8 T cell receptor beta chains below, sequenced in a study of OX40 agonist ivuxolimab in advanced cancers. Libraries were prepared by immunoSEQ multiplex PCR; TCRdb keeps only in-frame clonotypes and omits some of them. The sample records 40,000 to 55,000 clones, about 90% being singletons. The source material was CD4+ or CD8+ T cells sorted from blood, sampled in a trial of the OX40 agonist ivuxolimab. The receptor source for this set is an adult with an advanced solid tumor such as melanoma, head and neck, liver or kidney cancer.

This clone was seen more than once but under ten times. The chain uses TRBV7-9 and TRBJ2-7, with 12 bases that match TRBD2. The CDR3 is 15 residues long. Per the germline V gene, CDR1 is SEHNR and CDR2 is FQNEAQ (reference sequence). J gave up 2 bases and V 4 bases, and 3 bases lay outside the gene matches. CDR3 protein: CASSSTSGSPYEQYF. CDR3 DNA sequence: TGTGCCAGCAGCTCGACTAGCGGGAGCCCCTACGAGCAGTACTTC.

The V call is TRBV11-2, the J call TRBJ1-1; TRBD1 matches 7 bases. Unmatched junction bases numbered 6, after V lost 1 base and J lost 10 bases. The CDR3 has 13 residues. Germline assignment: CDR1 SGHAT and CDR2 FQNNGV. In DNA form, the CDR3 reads TGTGCCAGCAGCTTAGCTGGGACAGCGACAGCTTTCTTT. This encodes CASSLAGTATAFF. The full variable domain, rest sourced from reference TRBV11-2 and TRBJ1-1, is EAGVAQSPRYKIIEKRQSVAFWCNPISGHATLYWYQQILGQGPKLLIQFQNNGVVDDSQLPKDRFSAERLKGVDSTLKIQPAKLEDSAVYLCASSLAGTATAFFGQGTRLTVV.

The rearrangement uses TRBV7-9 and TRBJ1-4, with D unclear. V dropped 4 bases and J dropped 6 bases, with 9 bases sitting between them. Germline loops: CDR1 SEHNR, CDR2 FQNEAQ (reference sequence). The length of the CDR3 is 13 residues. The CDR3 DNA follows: TGTGCCAGCAGCTCACCCCCAGATGAAAAACTGTTTTTT. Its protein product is CASSSPPDEKLFF. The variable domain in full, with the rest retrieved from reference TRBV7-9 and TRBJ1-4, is DTGVSQNPRHKITKRGQNVTFRCDPISEHNRLYWYRQTLGQGPEFLTYFQNEAQLEKSRLLSDRFSAERPKGSFSTLEIQRTEQGDSAMYLCASSSPPDEKLFFGSGTQLSVL.

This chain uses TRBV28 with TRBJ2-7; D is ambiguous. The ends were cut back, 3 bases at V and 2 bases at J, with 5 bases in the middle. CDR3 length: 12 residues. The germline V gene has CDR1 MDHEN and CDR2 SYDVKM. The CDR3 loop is CASSFNTYEQYF. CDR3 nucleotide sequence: TGTGCCAGCAGTTTTAACACCTACGAGCAGTACTTC.

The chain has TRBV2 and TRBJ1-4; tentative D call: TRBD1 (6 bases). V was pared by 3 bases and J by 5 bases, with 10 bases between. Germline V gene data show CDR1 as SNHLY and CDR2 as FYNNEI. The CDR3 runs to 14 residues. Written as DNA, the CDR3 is TGTGCCAGCAGTGATGACAGGCCGAATGAAAAACTGTTTTTT. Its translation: CASSDDRPNEKLFF.

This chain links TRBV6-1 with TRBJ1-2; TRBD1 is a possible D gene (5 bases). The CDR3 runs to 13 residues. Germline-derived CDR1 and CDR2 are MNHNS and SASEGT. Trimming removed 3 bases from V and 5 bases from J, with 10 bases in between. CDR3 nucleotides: TGTGCCAGCAGTGAGATGGGACCGTATGGCTACACCTTC. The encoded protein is CASSEMGPYGYTF.

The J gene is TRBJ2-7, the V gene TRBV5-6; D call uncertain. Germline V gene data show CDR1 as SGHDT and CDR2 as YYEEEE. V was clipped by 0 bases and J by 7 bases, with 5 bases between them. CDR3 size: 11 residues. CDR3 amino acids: CASSLGREQYF. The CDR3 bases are TGTGCCAGCAGCTTGGGTCGGGAGCAGTACTTC.

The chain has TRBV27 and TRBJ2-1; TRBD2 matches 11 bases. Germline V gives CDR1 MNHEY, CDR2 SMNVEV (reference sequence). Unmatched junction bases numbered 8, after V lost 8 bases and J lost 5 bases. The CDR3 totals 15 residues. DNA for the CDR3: TGTGCCAGCGGCCCCGAACTAGCGGGGGACAATGAGCAGTTCTTC. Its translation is CASGPELAGDNEQFF.